This entry lists 12 T cell receptor beta chains sequenced from one sample in a study of control samples from healthy donors and cancer patients. Measured with immunoSEQ multiplex PCR; TCRdb has only the in-frame clones, and not every one. In the table there are tens of thousands of clones, roughly 82% of which are singletons. The material sequenced was PBMCs. These receptors originate from a woman in her 50s with lung cancer.

The rearrangement joins TRBV9 to TRBJ2-3; no clear D. The CDR3 spans 13 residues. V lost 0 bases to trimming and J lost 5 bases, with 7 bases between them. Per the germline V gene, CDR1 is SGDLS and CDR2 is YYNGEE. Here the CDR3 reads CASSVGRVDTQYF. DNA for the CDR3: TGTGCCAGCAGCGTAGGAAGGGTAGATACGCAGTATTTT.

This clone was seen only a few times. The rearrangement links TRBV7-9 to TRBJ2-1, with D possibly TRBD2 on 5 matching bases. The CDR3 extends over 15 amino acids. Germline-derived CDR1 and CDR2 are SEHNR and FQNEAQ (reference sequence). V lost 5 bases to trimming and J lost 8 bases, with 19 bases between them. The CDR3 DNA is TGTGCCAGCAGCCGGCGGGCTAGCAGACTGGATGAGCAGTTCTTC. Translated, it gives CASSRRASRLDEQFF. Filled out from reference TRBV7-9 and TRBJ2-1, the complete variable domain reads DTGVSQNPRHKITKRGQNVTFRCDPISEHNRLYWYRQTLGQGPEFLTYFQNEAQLEKSRLLSDRFSAERPKGSFSTLEIQRTEQGDSAMYLCASSRRASRLDEQFFGPGTRLTVL.

CDR3 sequence: CASTAPGSLGYGYTF. The CDR3 coding sequence is TGTGCCAGCACCGCCCCGGGCAGCCTAGGTTATGGCTACACCTTC. The genes are TRBV28 and TRBJ1-2; D ambiguous. Germline lookup yields CDR1 MDHEN and CDR2 SYDVKM. Trimming took 7 bases from V and 5 from J, leaving 20 bases between them. The CDR3 spans 15 residues.

The chain employs TRBV11-2 and TRBJ2-3; D may be TRBD1 or TRBD2 (6 bases each). V shed 5 bases and J shed 2 bases, with 20 bases lying between them. Germline values: CDR1 SGHAT, CDR2 FQNNGV. The CDR3 totals 17 residues. The CDR3 region is CASSPWSPGAATDTQYF. The CDR3 DNA is TGTGCCAGCAGCCCCTGGAGTCCGGGGGCCGCCACAGATACGCAGTATTTT.

This chain connects TRBV9 to TRBJ1-6; no clear D. This CDR3 has 12 residues. The germline V gene encodes CDR1 SGDLS and CDR2 YYNGEE. Trimming cost V 0 bases and J 9 bases, with 4 bases left between them. The chain's CDR3 is CASSVDSSPLHF. The CDR3 nucleotides are TGTGCCAGCAGCGTAGATTCTTCACCCCTCCACTTT.

The chain uses TRBV28 and TRBJ1-6, with 7 positions matching TRBD1. Germline assignment: CDR1 MDHEN and CDR2 SYDVKM. V gave up 4 bases and J gave up 10 bases; unmatched junction bases: 10. This CDR3 is 15 amino acids long. The CDR3 nucleotides read TGTGCCAGCAGTTCCACGACAGGGATGGGCTCACCCCTCCACTTT. This translates into CASSSTTGMGSPLHF.

The gene calls are TRBV27 and TRBJ2-5; 11 nucleotides align to TRBD2. Germline V gene data show CDR1 as MNHEY and CDR2 as SMNVEV (reference sequence). The CDR3 has 16 amino acids. V lost 2 bases to trimming and J lost 1 base; unmatched junction nucleotides: 3. In DNA form, the CDR3 reads TGTGCCAGCAGTTTAAGTCTAGCGGGGGGCCAAGAGACCCAGTACTTC. Translated: CASSLSLAGGQETQYF.

The chain employs TRBV5-1 and TRBJ1-1; 10 positions match TRBD1. CDR1 is SGHRS and CDR2 is YFSETQ in the germline V gene. V was clipped by 4 bases and J by 6 bases; unmatched bases: 6. The CDR3 is made up of 14 amino acids. Here the CDR3 DNA reads TGCGCCAGCAGCGCAGGGACAGGGGACTCTGAAGCTTTCTTT. Its protein is CASSAGTGDSEAFF.

DNA for the CDR3: TGTGCCAGCAGCGTAGGTGATAGAAGGGGCTACACCTTC. This gives the protein CASSVGDRRGYTF. The V gene is TRBV9, the J gene TRBJ1-2; D remains unclear. CDR3 length: 13 amino acids. Trimming stripped 0 bases from V and 8 bases from J, with 11 bases between. Germline values: CDR1 SGDLS, CDR2 YYNGEE.

The chain carries TRBV5-1 and TRBJ2-7; a weak D match, TRBD1 (5 bases). Trimming pared 1 base from V and 1 base from J, leaving 9 bases between. The CDR3 contains 14 residues. Looked up from germline, CDR1 is SGHRS and CDR2 is YFSETQ. The CDR3 sequence is CASSLRPGSYEQYF. The CDR3 nucleotides read TGCGCCAGCAGCTTGAGGCCAGGGTCCTACGAGCAGTACTTC.

V and J are TRBV6-2 or TRBV6-3 and TRBJ2-5, with D unclear. Trimming stripped 2 bases from V and 2 bases from J, with 3 bases between. Per the germline V gene, CDR1 is MNHEY and CDR2 is SVGEGT. The CDR3 has 12 residues. In DNA, the CDR3 is TGTGCCAGCAGTTACACACAAGAGACCCAGTACTTC. Translation gives CASSYTQETQYF.

In nucleotides, the CDR3 is TGCGCCAGCAGCTTTACGGGGGCCGGGGAGCTGTTTTTT. Its translation: CASSFTGAGELFF. The chain combines TRBV5-1 with TRBJ2-2; D perhaps matches TRBD2 (6 bases). The CDR3 covers 13 residues. Per germline, CDR1 SGHRS and CDR2 YFSETQ. Trimming pared 2 bases from V and 6 bases from J, leaving 8 bases between.